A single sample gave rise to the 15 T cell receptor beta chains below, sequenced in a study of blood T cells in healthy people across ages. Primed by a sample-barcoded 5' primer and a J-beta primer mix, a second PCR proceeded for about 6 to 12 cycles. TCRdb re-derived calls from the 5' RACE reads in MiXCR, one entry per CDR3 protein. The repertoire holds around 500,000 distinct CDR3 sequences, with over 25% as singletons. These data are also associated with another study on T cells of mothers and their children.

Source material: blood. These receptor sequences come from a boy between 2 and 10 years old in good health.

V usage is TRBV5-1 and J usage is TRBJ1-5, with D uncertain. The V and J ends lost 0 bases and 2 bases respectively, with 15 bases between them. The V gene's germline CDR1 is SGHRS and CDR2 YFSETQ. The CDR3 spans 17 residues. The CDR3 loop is CASSLGGTVAGNQPQHF. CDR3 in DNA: TGCGCCAGCAGCTTGGGGGGAACAGTCGCGGGCAATCAGCCCCAGCATTTT.

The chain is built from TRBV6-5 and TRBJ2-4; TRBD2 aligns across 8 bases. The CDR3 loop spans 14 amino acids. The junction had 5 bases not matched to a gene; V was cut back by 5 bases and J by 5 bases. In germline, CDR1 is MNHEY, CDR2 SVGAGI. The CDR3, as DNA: TGTGCCAGCAGTCGCGCGGGGGGTGAAAACATTCAGTACTTC. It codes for CASSRAGGENIQYF.

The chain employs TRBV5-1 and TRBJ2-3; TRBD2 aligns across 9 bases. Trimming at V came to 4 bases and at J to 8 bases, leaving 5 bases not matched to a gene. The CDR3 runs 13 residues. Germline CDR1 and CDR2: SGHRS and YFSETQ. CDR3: CASSVELAGTQYF. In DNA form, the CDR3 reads TGCGCCAGCAGCGTTGAACTAGCGGGTACGCAGTATTTT.

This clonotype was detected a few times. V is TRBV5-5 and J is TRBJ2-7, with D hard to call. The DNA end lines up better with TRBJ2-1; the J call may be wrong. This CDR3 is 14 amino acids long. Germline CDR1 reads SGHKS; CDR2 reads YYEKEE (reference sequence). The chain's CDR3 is CASSLGQKGNEQFF. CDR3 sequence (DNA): TGTGCCAGCAGCTTGGGGCAGAAGGGCAATGAGCAGTTCTTC.

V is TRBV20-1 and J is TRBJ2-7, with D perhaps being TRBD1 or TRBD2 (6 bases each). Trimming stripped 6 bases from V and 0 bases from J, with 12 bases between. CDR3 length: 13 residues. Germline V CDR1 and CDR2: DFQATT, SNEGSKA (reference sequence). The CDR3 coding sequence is TGCAGTGCGGGAAGGGGGGCCTCCTACGAGCAGTACTTC. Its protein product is CSAGRGASYEQYF.

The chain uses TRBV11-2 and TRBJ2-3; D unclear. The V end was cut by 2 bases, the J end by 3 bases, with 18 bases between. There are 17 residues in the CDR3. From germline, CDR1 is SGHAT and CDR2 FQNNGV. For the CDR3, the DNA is TGTGCCAGCAGCTTATCTTCCTTCAACAGCAAAACAGATACGCAGTATTTT. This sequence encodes CASSLSSFNSKTDTQYF.

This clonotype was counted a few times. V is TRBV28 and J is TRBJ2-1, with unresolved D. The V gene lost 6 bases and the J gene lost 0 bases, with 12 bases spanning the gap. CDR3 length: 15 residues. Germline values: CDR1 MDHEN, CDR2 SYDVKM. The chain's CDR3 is CASSPTGLSYNEQFF. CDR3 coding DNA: TGTGCCAGCAGCCCTACGGGCCTCTCCTACAATGAGCAGTTCTTC.

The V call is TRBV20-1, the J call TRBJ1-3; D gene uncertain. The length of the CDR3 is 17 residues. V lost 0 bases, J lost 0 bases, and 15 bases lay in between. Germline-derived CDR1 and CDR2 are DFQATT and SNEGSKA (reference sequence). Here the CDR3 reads CSARDHARTDSGNTIYF. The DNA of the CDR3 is TGCAGTGCTAGAGATCATGCACGCACTGACTCTGGAAACACCATATATTTT.

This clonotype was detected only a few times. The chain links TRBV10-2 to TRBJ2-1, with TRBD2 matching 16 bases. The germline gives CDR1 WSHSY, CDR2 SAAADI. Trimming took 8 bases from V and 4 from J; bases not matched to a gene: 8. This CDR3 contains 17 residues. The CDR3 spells CASLGTSGGAGYNEQFF. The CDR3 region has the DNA TGCGCCAGCCTCGGGACTAGCGGGGGGGCTGGGTACAATGAGCAGTTCTTC.

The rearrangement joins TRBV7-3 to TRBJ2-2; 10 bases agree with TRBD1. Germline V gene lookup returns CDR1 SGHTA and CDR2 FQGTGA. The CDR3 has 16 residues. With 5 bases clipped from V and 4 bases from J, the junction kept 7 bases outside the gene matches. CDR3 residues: CASSRTTGGGTGELFF. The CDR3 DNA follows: TGTGCCAGCAGCCGGACGACAGGGGGCGGCACCGGGGAGCTGTTTTTT.

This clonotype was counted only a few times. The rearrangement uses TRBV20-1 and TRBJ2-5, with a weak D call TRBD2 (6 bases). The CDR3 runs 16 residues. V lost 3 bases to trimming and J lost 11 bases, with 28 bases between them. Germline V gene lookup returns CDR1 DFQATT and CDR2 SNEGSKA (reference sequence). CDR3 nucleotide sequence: TGCAGTGCTAGCGGGAGTATTGTGAAGACCACCAGGGAGCAGTACTTC. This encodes CSASGSIVKTTREQYF.

CDR3 DNA: TGTGCCAGGTTCTCTCCCTACGAGCAGTACTTC. This gives the protein CARFSPYEQYF. The rearrangement joins TRBV12-3 or TRBV12-4 to TRBJ2-7; D unclear. Trimming pared 9 bases from V and 2 bases from J, leaving 8 bases between. The CDR3 is 11 residues long.

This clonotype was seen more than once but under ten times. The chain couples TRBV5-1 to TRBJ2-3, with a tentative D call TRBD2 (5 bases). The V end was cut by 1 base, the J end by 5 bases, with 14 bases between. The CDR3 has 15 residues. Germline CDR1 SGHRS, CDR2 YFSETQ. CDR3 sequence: CASSLPTAAGDTQYF. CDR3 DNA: TGCGCCAGCAGCTTGCCCACCGCGGCGGGAGATACGCAGTATTTT.

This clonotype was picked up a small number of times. CDR3 sequence: CASSAIEGAGANVLTF. The CDR3 DNA is TGTGCCAGCAGTGCAATCGAGGGCGCTGGGGCCAACGTCCTGACTTTC. The rearrangement uses TRBV25-1 and TRBJ2-6; possibly TRBD2 for D (5 bases). This CDR3 comprises 16 residues. The germline CDR1 and CDR2 sequences are MGHDK and SYGVNS. The germline V and J ends were trimmed by 4 bases and 2 bases, with 12 bases remaining between them.

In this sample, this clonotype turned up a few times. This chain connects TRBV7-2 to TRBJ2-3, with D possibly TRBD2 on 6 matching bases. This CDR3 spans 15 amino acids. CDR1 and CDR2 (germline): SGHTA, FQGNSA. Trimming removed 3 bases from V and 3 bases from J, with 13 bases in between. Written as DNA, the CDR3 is TGTGCCAGCAGCTTGAAGTCAGGGAGGACAGATACGCAGTATTTT. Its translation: CASSLKSGRTDTQYF.